This TCR beta chain was sequenced in a study of neurological immune-mediated disorders. In its sample, this clonotype was seen many times. Each CDR3 protein gets one entry after TCRdb re-called the 5' RACE reads with MiXCR. The top ten hold about 23% of the sample, which has approximately 30,000 distinct CDR3 sequences, about 4.1% seen once. Sorted libraries came from around 990,000 CD4+ or CD8+ T cells. The sequencing sample was made of CD4+ T cells from blood. The clonotype was recovered from a middle-aged woman in good health.

This chain's CDR3 is CASSLRRADTQYF. CDR3 DNA: TGTGCCAGCAGCTTAAGGAGGGCAGATACGCAGTATTTT. V gene TRBV7-2 combines with J gene TRBJ2-3; tentative D call: TRBD2 (6 bases). Germline values: CDR1 SGHTA, CDR2 FQGNSA. The CDR3 is 13 amino acids. V was shortened by 2 bases and J by 4 bases, with 7 bases between the two germline ends.